Sequencing of this T cell receptor (beta chain) was carried out in a study of control samples from healthy donors and cancer patients (dated by TCRdb to 2019 to 2021). From the cysteine through the phenylalanine, the CDR3 covers 13 amino acids. This entry keeps only the CDR3 DNA: 39 bases, framed from base 1. V is pared back by 0 bases and J by 6 bases, with 8 bases lying between the germline termini. As encoded in the germline V gene, CDR1 is MNHNS while CDR2 is SASEGT. Receptors were amplified or captured by the immunoSEQ multiplex PCR assay. TCRdb's version of the immuneACCESS table is confined to in-frame rearrangements and falls short of the full clone set. An unresolved V gene accounts for under half of the shortfall where checked; the remainder is of unknown origin. Present in this sample are 120,000 to 150,000 clones, around 90% of which were seen just once. About 7.1% of the sample comes from the top ten.

As to this clone: No antigen is known for it. No base quality information exists; no much larger clone differs at one position.

The sequenced sample consisted of blood. This TCR was recovered from a man aged 18 to 30 in good health. This chain is built from TRBV6-1 and TRBJ1-2; the D gene is not confidently resolved. For the CDR3, the sequence is CASSEAPPDGYTF. In nucleotides, the sequence is TGTGCCAGCAGTGAAGCGCCTCCAGATGGCTACACCTTC.